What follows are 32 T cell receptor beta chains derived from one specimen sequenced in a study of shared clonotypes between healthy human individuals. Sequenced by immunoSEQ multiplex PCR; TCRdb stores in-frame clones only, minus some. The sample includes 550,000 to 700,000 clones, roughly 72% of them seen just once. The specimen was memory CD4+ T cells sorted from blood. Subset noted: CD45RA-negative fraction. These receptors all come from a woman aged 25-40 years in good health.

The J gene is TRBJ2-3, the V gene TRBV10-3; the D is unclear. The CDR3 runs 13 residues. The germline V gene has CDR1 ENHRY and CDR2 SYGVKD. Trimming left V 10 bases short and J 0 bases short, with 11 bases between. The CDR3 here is CATRLGSTDTQYF. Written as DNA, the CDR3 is TGTGCCACCCGCTTGGGGAGCACAGATACGCAGTATTTT.

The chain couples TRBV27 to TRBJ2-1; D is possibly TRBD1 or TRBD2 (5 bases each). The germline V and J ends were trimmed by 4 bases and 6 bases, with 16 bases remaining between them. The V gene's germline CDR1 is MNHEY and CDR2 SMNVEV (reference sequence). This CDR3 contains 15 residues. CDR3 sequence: CASSSGAGRSNEQFF. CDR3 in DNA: TGTGCCAGCAGTTCCGGGGCCGGGCGGTCCAATGAGCAGTTCTTC.

The CDR3 loop reads CASSLTSGFYQETQYF. CDR3 DNA: TGTGCCAGCAGCTTAACCAGCGGTTTCTACCAAGAGACCCAGTACTTC. The V call is TRBV7-8, the J call TRBJ2-5, with TRBD2 as a possible D gene (5 bases). Germline V CDR1 and CDR2: SGHVS, FQNEAQ. CDR3 length: 16 amino acids. V lost 2 bases to trimming and J lost 0 bases, with 13 bases between them.

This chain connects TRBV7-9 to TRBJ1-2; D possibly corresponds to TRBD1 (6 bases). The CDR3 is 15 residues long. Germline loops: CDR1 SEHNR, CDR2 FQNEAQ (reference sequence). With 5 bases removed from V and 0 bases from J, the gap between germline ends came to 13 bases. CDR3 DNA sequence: TGTGCCAGCAGCCTGGGGTGGGGGCCTAACTATGGCTACACCTTC. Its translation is CASSLGWGPNYGYTF.

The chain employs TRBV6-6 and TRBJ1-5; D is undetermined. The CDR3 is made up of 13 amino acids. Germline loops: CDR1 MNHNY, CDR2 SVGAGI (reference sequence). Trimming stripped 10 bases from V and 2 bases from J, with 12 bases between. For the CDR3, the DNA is TGTGCCACGGAATTAGGTCGCAATCAGCCCCAGCATTTT. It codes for CATELGRNQPQHF.

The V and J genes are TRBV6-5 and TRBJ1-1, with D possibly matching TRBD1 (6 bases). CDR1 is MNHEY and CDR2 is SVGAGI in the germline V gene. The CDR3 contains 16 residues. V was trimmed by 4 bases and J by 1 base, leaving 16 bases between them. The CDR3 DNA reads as TGTGCCAGCAGTTCTCTAGCAGGGGCGGGGAACACTGAAGCTTTCTTT. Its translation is CASSSLAGAGNTEAFF.

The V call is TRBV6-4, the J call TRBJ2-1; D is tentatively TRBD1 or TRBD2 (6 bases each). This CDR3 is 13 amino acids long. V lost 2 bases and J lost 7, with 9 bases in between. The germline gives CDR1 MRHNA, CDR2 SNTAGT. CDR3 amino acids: CASSDQGRNEQFF. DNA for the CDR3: TGTGCCAGCAGTGACCAGGGGAGGAATGAGCAGTTCTTC.

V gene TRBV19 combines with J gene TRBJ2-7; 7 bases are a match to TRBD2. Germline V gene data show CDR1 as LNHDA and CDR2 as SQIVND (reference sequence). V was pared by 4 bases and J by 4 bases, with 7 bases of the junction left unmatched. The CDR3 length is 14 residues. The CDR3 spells CASSSPGLRYEQYF. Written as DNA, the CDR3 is TGTGCCAGTAGTAGCCCGGGACTACGTTACGAGCAGTACTTC. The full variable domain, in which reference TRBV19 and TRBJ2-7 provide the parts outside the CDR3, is DGGITQSPKYLFRKEGQNVTLSCEQNLNHDAMYWYRQDPGQGLRLIYYSQIVNDFQKGDIAEGYSVSREKKESFPLTVTSAQKNPTAFYLCASSSPGLRYEQYFGPGTRLTVT.

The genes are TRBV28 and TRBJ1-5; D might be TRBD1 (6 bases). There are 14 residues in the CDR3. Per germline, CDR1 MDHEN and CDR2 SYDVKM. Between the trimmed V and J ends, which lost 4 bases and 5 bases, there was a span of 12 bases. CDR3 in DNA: TGTGCCAGCAGTTCGGGACAAGGCTATCAGCCCCAGCATTTT. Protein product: CASSSGQGYQPQHF.

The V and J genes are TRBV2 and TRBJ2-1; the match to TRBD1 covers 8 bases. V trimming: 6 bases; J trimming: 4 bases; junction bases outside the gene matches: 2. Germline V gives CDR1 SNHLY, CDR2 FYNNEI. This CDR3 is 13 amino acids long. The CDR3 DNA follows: TGTGCCAGCAGGGACAGGGAATACAATGAGCAGTTCTTC. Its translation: CASRDREYNEQFF.

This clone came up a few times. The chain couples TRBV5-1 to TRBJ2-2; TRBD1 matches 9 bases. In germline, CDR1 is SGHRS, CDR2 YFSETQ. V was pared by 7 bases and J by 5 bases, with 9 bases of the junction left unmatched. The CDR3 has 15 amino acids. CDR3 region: CASELSGTGTGELFF. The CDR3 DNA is TGCGCCAGCGAACTTTCCGGGACAGGGACCGGGGAGCTGTTTTTT. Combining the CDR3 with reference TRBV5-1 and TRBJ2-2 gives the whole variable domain KAGVTQTPRYLIKTRGQQVTLSCSPISGHRSVSWYQQTPGQGLQFLFEYFSETQRNKGNFPGRFSGRQFSNSRSEMNVSTLELGDSALYLCASELSGTGTGELFFGEGSRLTVL.

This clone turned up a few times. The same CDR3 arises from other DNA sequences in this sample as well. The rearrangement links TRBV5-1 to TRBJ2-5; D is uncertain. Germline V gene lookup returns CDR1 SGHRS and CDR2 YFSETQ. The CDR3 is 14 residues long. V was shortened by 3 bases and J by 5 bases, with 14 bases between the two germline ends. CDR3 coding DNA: TGCGCCAGCAGCTCGGGTACCGAAGGGGAGACCCAGTACTTC. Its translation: CASSSGTEGETQYF. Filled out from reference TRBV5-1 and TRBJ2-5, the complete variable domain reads KAGVTQTPRYLIKTRGQQVTLSCSPISGHRSVSWYQQTPGQGLQFLFEYFSETQRNKGNFPGRFSGRQFSNSRSEMNVSTLELGDSALYLCASSSGTEGETQYFGPGTRLLVL.

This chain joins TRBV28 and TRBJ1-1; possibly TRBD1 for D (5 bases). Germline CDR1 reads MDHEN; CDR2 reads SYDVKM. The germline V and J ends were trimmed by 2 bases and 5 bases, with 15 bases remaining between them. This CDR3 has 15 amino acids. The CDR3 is CASSLISGRGTEAFF. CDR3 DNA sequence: TGTGCCAGCAGTTTAATCTCAGGGCGAGGTACTGAAGCTTTCTTT.

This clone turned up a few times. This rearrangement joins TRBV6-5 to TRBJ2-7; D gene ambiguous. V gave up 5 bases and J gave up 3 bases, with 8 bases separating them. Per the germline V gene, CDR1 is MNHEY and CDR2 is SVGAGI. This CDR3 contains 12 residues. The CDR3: CASSTDNYEQYF. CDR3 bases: TGTGCCAGCAGTACCGACAACTACGAGCAGTACTTC.

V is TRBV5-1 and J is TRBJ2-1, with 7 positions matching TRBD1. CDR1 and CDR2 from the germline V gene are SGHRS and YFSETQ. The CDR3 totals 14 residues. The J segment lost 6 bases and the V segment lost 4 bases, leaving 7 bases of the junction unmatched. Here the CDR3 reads CASSAQGTLNEQFF. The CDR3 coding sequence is TGCGCCAGCAGCGCACAGGGGACCCTCAATGAGCAGTTCTTC. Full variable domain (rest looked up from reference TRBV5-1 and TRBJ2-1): KAGVTQTPRYLIKTRGQQVTLSCSPISGHRSVSWYQQTPGQGLQFLFEYFSETQRNKGNFPGRFSGRQFSNSRSEMNVSTLELGDSALYLCASSAQGTLNEQFFGPGTRLTVL.

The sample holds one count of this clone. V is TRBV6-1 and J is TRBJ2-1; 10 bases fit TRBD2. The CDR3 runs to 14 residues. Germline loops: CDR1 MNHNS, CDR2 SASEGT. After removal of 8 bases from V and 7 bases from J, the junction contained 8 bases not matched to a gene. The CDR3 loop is CASSSGRAVNEQFF. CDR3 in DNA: TGTGCCAGCTCGAGCGGGAGGGCCGTAAATGAGCAGTTCTTC.

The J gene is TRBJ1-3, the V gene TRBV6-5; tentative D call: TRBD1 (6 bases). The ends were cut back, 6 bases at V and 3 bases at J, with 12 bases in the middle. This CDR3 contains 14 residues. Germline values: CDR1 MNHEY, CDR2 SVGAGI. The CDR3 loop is CASRNREGGNTIYF. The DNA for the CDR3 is TGTGCCAGCAGAAACAGGGAGGGTGGAAACACCATATATTTT.

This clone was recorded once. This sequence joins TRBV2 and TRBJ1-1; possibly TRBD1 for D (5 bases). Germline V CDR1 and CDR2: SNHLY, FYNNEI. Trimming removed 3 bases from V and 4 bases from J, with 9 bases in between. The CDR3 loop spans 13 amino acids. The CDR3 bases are TGTGCCAGCAGTGACAGGGTGCTCACTGAAGCTTTCTTT. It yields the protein CASSDRVLTEAFF.

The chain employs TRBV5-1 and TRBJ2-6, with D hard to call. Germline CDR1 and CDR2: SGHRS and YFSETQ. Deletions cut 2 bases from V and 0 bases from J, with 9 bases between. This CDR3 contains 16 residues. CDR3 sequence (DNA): TGCGCCAGCAGCTTCGGCAGAAGCTCTGGGGCCAACGTCCTGACTTTC. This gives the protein CASSFGRSSGANVLTF.

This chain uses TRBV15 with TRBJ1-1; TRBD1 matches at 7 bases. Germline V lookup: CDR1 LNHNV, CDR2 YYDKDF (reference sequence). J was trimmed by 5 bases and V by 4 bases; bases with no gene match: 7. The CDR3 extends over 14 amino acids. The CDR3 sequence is CATSNGDRRTEAFF. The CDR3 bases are TGTGCCACCAGCAACGGGGACAGACGGACTGAAGCTTTCTTT.

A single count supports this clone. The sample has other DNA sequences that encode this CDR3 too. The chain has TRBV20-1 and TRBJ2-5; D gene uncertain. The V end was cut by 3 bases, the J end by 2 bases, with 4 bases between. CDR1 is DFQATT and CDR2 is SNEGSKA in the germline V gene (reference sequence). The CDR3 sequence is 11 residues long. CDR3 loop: CSARGQETQYF. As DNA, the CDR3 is TGCAGTGCTAGGGGTCAAGAGACCCAGTACTTC.

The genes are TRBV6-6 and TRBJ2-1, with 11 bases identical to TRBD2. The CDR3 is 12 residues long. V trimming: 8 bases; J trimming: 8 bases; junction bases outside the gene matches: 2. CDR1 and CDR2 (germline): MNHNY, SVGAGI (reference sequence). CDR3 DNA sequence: TGTGCCAGCCTAGCGGGAGGTGATGAGCAGTTCTTC. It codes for CASLAGGDEQFF.

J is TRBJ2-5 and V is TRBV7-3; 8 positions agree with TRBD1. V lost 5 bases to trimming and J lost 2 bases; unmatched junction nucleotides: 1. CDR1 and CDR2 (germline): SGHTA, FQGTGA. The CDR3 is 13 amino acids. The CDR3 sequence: CASSRTGQETQYF. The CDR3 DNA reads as TGTGCCAGCAGCAGGACAGGGCAAGAGACCCAGTACTTC. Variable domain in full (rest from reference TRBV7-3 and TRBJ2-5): GAGVSQTPSNKVTEKGKYVELRCDPISGHTALYWYRQSLGQGPEFLIYFQGTGAADDSGLPNDRFFAVRPEGSVSTLKIQRTERGDSAVYLCASSRTGQETQYFGPGTRLLVL.

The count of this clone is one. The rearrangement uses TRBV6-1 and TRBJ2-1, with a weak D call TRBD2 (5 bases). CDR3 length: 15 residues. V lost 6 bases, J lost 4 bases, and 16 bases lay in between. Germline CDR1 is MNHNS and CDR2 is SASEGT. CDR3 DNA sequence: TGTGCCAGCAGGTCTGACGGGGATAATTACAATGAGCAGTTCTTC. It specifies CASRSDGDNYNEQFF.

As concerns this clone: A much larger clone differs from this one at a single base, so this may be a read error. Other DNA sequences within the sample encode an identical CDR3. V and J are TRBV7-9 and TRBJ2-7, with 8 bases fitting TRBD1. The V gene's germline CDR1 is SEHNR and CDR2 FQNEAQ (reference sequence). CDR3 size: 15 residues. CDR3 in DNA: TGTGCCAGCAGCACACGACAGGGGCCGCCCTACGAACAGTACTTC. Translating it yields CASSTRQGPPYEQYF.

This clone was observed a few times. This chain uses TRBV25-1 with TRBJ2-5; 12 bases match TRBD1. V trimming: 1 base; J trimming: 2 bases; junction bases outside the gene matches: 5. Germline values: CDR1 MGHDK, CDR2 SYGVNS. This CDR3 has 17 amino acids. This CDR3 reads CASSELGTGGLQETQYF. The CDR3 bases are TGTGCCAGCAGTGAATTGGGGACAGGGGGCTTACAAGAGACCCAGTACTTC.

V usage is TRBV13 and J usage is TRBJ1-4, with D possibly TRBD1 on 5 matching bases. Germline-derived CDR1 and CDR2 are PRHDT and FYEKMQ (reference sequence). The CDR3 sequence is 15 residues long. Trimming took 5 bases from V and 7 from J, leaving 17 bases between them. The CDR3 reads CASSIRRTRGEKLFF. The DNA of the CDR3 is TGTGCCAGCAGCATTAGGAGAACAAGGGGTGAAAAACTGTTTTTT.

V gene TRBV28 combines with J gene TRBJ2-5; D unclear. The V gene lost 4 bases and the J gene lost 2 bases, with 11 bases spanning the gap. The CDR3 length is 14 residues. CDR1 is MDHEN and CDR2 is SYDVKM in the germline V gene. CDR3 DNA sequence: TGTGCCAGCAGTTACCCGGCAGTTCAAGAGACCCAGTACTTC. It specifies CASSYPAVQETQYF.

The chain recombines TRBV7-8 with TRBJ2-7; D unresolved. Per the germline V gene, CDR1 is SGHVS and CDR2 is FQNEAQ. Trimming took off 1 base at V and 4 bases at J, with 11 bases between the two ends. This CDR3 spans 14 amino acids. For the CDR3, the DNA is TGTGCCAGCAGCTTAGTTGTAGTTGCGTACGAGCAGTACTTC. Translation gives CASSLVVVAYEQYF.

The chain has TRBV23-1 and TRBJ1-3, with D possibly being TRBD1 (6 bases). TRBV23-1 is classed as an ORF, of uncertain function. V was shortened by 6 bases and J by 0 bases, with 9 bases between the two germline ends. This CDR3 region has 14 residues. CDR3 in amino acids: CASRWTVSGNTIYF. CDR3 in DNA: TGCGCCAGCAGATGGACAGTCTCTGGAAACACCATATATTTT.

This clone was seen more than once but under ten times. The CDR3 DNA reads TGTGCCAGCAGCTTATGGGGACATGTGAACACTGAAGCTTTCTTT. Its translation: CASSLWGHVNTEAFF. The chain joins TRBV7-8 to TRBJ1-1; D may be TRBD1 (6 bases). The V gene lost 2 bases and the J gene lost 0 bases, with 10 bases spanning the gap. Per germline, CDR1 SGHVS and CDR2 FQNEAQ. The CDR3 contains 15 residues.

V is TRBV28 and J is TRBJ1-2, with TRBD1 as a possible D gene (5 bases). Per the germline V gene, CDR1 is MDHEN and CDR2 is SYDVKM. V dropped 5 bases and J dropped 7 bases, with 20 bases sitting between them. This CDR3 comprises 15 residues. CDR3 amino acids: CASSTLFGGERGYTF. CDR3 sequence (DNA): TGTGCCAGCAGTACTCTTTTCGGGGGTGAACGTGGCTACACCTTC.